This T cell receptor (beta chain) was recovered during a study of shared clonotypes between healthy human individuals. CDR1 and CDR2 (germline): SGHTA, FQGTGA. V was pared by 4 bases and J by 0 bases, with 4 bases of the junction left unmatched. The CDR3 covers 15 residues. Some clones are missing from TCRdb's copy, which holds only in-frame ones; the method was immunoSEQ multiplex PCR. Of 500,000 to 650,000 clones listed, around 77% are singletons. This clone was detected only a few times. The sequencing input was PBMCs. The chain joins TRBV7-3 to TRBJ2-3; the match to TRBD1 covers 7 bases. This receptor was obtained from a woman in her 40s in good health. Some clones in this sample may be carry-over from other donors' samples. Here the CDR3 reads CASSSGQSSTDTQYF. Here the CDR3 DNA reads TGTGCCAGCAGCTCGGGACAGTCTAGCACAGATACGCAGTATTTT.